This T cell receptor (beta chain) appears in the sequencing data of a study of cytomegalovirus exposure and HLA in healthy donors. The CDR3 is 17 residues long. The junction had 8 bases not matched to a gene; V was cut back by 5 bases and J by 2 bases. The germline CDR1 and CDR2 sequences are LNHDA and SQIVND (reference sequence). The PCR used 60 Vbeta and 13 Jbeta primers. Here immunoSEQ multiplex PCR was the method, and the copy in TCRdb shows in-frame clones only, minus some. The table gives about 35,000 clones; the top ten clones make up roughly 3.2% of it. Healthy bone marrow donors made up the donor group.

The receptor comes from a man aged 35-49 years in good health and CMV-seronegative. The chain carries TRBV19 and TRBJ2-6; the match to TRBD2 covers 8 bases. The sequencing sample was made of PBMCs. CDR3 in DNA: TGTGCCAGTAGTCATCAACCAGCGGGGGCTGGGGCCAACGTCCTGACTTTC. Protein: CASSHQPAGAGANVLTF.